This T cell receptor (beta chain) stems from a study of blood T cell repertoires in COVID-19. Overall study: PBMCs, B-cell-depleted T cells, or T cells were the source of the cDNA or gDNA that made up the material.

In the original analysis: Nucleated cell number was recorded as an estimate derived from reference gene primer amplification. The table came from immunoSEQ multiplex PCR; TCRdb's copy has only in-frame clones and leaves some out. That table gives V, J and clone size, and the DNA gave D and trimming. The sample records more than 75,000 clones, more than 70% being singletons. Germline V gene lookup returns CDR1 MNHEY and CDR2 SVGAGI. The CDR3 consists of 13 residues. Losses at the gene ends were 6 bases for V and 7 bases for J; bases not matched to a gene: 8. This clone was recorded once. The J gene is TRBJ1-1, the V gene TRBV6-5, with 7 bases matching TRBD1. This sequence originates from a woman aged 80 or over with active COVID-19. The sequenced sample was peripheral blood. CDR3 sequence reads: CASSRGQDREAFF. For the CDR3, the DNA is TGTGCCAGCAGCCGAGGACAGGACCGTGAAGCTTTCTTT.